Listed here are 21 T cell receptor beta chains from one sample, sequenced in a study of cytomegalovirus exposure and HLA in healthy donors. Vbeta (60) and Jbeta (13) primers were used in the PCR. Sequencing used immunoSEQ multiplex PCR; TCRdb keeps in-frame clones, though not all of them. In the table there are 160,000 or so clones, 80% to 85% of which are singletons. The sequencing input was PBMCs. The source of these receptors is a young man in good health and CMV-seronegative.

The V call is TRBV14, the J call TRBJ2-2; no reliable D call. In germline, CDR1 is SGHDN, CDR2 FVKESK. This CDR3 has 17 amino acids. V lost 0 bases and J 5 bases, leaving 16 bases between the germline ends. For the CDR3, the DNA is TGTGCCAGCAGCCAAGATCTTCCGGCAGGAAGGACCGGGGAGCTGTTTTTT. Its protein product is CASSQDLPAGRTGELFF.

The CDR3 nucleotides are TGTGCCAGCAGTGAACAGGGGGGCGCCTATGGCTACACCTTC. It is translated as CASSEQGGAYGYTF. The chain uses TRBV6-1 and TRBJ1-2, with TRBD1 matching over 7 bases. Germline CDR1 is MNHNS and CDR2 is SASEGT. After removal of 2 bases from V and 4 bases from J, the junction contained 4 bases not matched to a gene. The CDR3 length is 14 residues.

The rearrangement joins TRBV28 to TRBJ2-1; perhaps TRBD2 as D (6 bases). The V and J ends lost 3 bases and 2 bases respectively, with 14 bases between them. Germline loops: CDR1 MDHEN, CDR2 SYDVKM. The CDR3 length is 16 residues. The CDR3 sequence: CASSLPGGGTYNEQFF. CDR3 bases: TGTGCCAGCAGTTTGCCGGGTGGGGGGACCTACAATGAGCAGTTCTTC.

This chain uses TRBV5-4 with TRBJ2-2, with 7 bases aligning to TRBD2. This CDR3 region has 16 residues. The germline V gene encodes CDR1 SGHNT and CDR2 YYREEE (reference sequence). V shed 4 bases and J 1 base; nucleotides not matched to a gene: 7. The DNA of the CDR3 is TGTGCCAGCAGCCCCGGGGGGACGCTGAACACCGGGGAGCTGTTTTTT. Translating gives CASSPGGTLNTGELFF.

This clone was observed once. The V and J genes are TRBV6-5 and TRBJ1-2; maybe TRBD1 (6 bases). This CDR3 is 15 amino acids long. The germline V gene encodes CDR1 MNHEY and CDR2 SVGAGI. The V end was cut by 0 bases, the J end by 4 bases, with 12 bases between. The CDR3 spells CASSYSNREIYGYTF. The CDR3 DNA reads as TGTGCCAGCAGTTACTCGAACAGGGAAATCTATGGCTACACCTTC.

In its sample, this clone was seen once. This chain links TRBV18 with TRBJ2-7, with 14 bases identical to TRBD2. CDR3 length: 15 residues. V trimming: 3 bases; J trimming: 7 bases; junction bases outside the gene matches: 5. Germline assignment: CDR1 KGHSH and CDR2 LQKENI. The CDR3, as DNA: TGTGCCAGCTCACCGGGACTAGCGGGAGCCAGGGAGCAGTACTTC. Its protein product is CASSPGLAGAREQYF.

This rearrangement joins TRBV7-9 to TRBJ1-6; tentative D call: TRBD1 (6 bases). The CDR3 sequence is 15 residues long. The V and J ends lost 5 bases and 10 bases respectively, with 18 bases between them. Germline CDR1 and CDR2: SEHNR and FQNEAQ (reference sequence). The CDR3, as DNA: TGTGCCAGCAGCATCAGGGGAAACGGGCTATCACCCCTCCACTTT. It codes for CASSIRGNGLSPLHF.

This clone is a singleton in its sample. The V call is TRBV5-5, the J call TRBJ2-3; 7 bases are a match to TRBD1. The V and J ends lost 2 bases and 0 bases, in that order; junction bases with no gene match: 6. In germline, CDR1 is SGHKS, CDR2 YYEKEE (reference sequence). CDR3 length: 16 residues. The CDR3 loop is CASSLQGLPSTDTQYF. The CDR3 nucleotides are TGTGCCAGCAGCTTACAGGGGCTTCCCAGCACAGATACGCAGTATTTT.

The genes are TRBV15 and TRBJ2-5, with D maybe TRBD1 (5 bases). The ends were cut back, 1 base at V and 3 bases at J, with 9 bases in the middle. The CDR3 is 14 residues long. The V gene's germline CDR1 is LNHNV and CDR2 YYDKDF (reference sequence). In nucleotides, the CDR3 is TGTGCCACCAGCAGAGGGTCAGGGAAAGAGACCCAGTACTTC. Its translation: CATSRGSGKETQYF.

V usage is TRBV11-3 and J usage is TRBJ2-7, with 7 bases matching TRBD1. The CDR3 is 13 residues long. Germline CDR1 is SGHNT and CDR2 is YENEEA. The trim removed 4 bases at V and 3 bases at J, leaving 3 bases unmatched. CDR3 protein: CASSWGQSYEQYF. The CDR3 DNA follows: TGTGCCAGCAGCTGGGGACAGAGCTACGAGCAGTACTTC.

J is TRBJ2-5 and V is TRBV28; 7 bases are shared with TRBD1. The germline gives CDR1 MDHEN, CDR2 SYDVKM. The junction had 19 bases not matched to a gene; V was cut back by 6 bases and J by 9 bases. The CDR3 has 16 amino acids. This chain's CDR3 is CASSFLIDRAPRAQYF. In nucleotides, the CDR3 is TGTGCCAGCAGCTTCCTGATCGACAGGGCCCCCCGGGCCCAGTACTTC. The full variable domain, in which reference TRBV28 and TRBJ2-5 provide the parts outside the CDR3, is DVKVTQSSRYLVKRTGEKVFLECVQDMDHENMFWYRQDPGLGLRLIYFSYDVKMKEKGDIPEGYSVSREKKERFSLILESASTNQTSMYLCASSFLIDRAPRAQYFGPGTRLLVL.

The table lists this clone with a few counts. The V call is TRBV4-1, the J call TRBJ1-1; no clear D gene. V was trimmed by 3 bases and J by 0 bases, leaving 11 bases between them. CDR1 and CDR2 from the germline V gene are MGHRA and YSYEKL. This CDR3 has 15 residues. Here the CDR3 reads CASSHQPGMNTEAFF. CDR3 DNA: TGCGCCAGCAGCCACCAACCCGGTATGAACACTGAAGCTTTCTTT.

The genes are TRBV28 and TRBJ1-2; D may be TRBD1 (5 bases). Trimming removed 2 bases from V and 8 bases from J, with 12 bases in between. The CDR3 length is 13 residues. Germline V gene data show CDR1 as MDHEN and CDR2 as SYDVKM. The DNA for the CDR3 is TGTGCCAGCAGTTTAGGAGGGGCAGGCGGCTACACCTTC. Amino acid sequence: CASSLGGAGGYTF.

The sample holds one count of this clone. This chain uses TRBV15 with TRBJ2-7; the D gene is possibly TRBD1 (5 bases). V was trimmed by 0 bases and J by 2 bases, leaving 17 bases between them. Germline V gene data show CDR1 as LNHNV and CDR2 as YYDKDF (reference sequence). CDR3 length: 17 amino acids. The CDR3 nucleotides are TGTGCCACCAGCAGAGACCTCTCGGCACAGGAACCCTACGAGCAGTACTTC. The encoded protein is CATSRDLSAQEPYEQYF.

The J gene is TRBJ1-6, the V gene TRBV5-1, with D possibly being TRBD1 (5 bases). The germline V and J ends were trimmed by 0 bases and 7 bases, with 8 bases remaining between them. This CDR3 is built from 14 residues. From germline, CDR1 is SGHRS and CDR2 YFSETQ. The CDR3 loop reads CASSLDRLNSPLHF. CDR3 coding DNA: TGCGCCAGCAGCTTGGACAGGCTAAATTCACCCCTCCACTTT.

V usage is TRBV7-3 and J usage is TRBJ1-1; tentatively, D is TRBD1 (5 bases). V lost 6 bases to trimming and J lost 0 bases, with 11 bases between them. The CDR3 spans 14 residues. Germline CDR1 SGHTA, CDR2 FQGTGA. CDR3: CASSHDSLNTEAFF. The CDR3 DNA reads TGTGCCAGCAGTCACGACAGCCTGAACACTGAAGCTTTCTTT.

The genes are TRBV28 and TRBJ1-5; weak D call: TRBD1 (6 bases). The V end lost 3 bases, the J end lost 1 base, and 16 bases lay between the germline ends. The CDR3 length is 17 residues. The germline CDR1 and CDR2 sequences are MDHEN and SYDVKM. CDR3 coding DNA: TGTGCCAGCAGTTTTCGAGTACAGGGTGGGAGCAATCAGCCCCAGCATTTT. It is translated as CASSFRVQGGSNQPQHF.

This chain uses TRBV14 with TRBJ1-6; TRBD1 is a possible D gene (6 bases). CDR3 length: 16 amino acids. Trimming left V 1 base short and J 5 bases short, with 12 bases between. CDR1 is SGHDN and CDR2 is FVKESK in the germline V gene. CDR3 in DNA: TGTGCCAGCAGCCAAGCGCCAGGGGAAAATAATTCACCCCTCCACTTT. Amino acids: CASSQAPGENNSPLHF.

The chain uses TRBV28 and TRBJ2-7; 9 nucleotides line up with TRBD1. Germline CDR1 and CDR2: MDHEN and SYDVKM. With V trimmed by 4 bases and J by 4 bases, 14 bases remained unmatched. The CDR3 runs to 17 residues. The CDR3 loop is CASSSPGDRGAPYEQYF. The DNA for the CDR3 is TGTGCCAGCAGTTCCCCGGGAGACAGGGGGGCCCCGTACGAGCAGTACTTC. Full variable domain (missing parts from reference TRBV28 and TRBJ2-7): DVKVTQSSRYLVKRTGEKVFLECVQDMDHENMFWYRQDPGLGLRLIYFSYDVKMKEKGDIPEGYSVSREKKERFSLILESASTNQTSMYLCASSSPGDRGAPYEQYFGPGTRLTVT.

The gene calls are TRBV11-2 and TRBJ1-1; TRBD1 agrees at 8 bases. The CDR3 sequence is 16 residues long. CDR1 SGHAT and CDR2 FQNNGV come from the germline V gene. The V segment lost 5 bases and the J segment 5 bases; nucleotides outside the gene matches: 13. CDR3 DNA: TGTGCCAGCAGCCGCGGGACAGGCCACGGGGGGACTGAAGCTTTCTTT. Encoded protein: CASSRGTGHGGTEAFF.

The gene calls are TRBV6-1 and TRBJ2-7; 7 bases are shared with TRBD1. There are 17 residues in the CDR3. Germline CDR1 reads MNHNS; CDR2 reads SASEGT. J gave up 3 bases and V 3 bases, and 14 bases lay outside the gene matches. CDR3 DNA: TGTGCCAGCAGTGACGGTGGACGCAAGGGGGCTTTCTACGAGCAGTACTTC. Amino acids: CASSDGGRKGAFYEQYF.